This T cell receptor (beta chain) was retrieved from a study of blood T cell repertoires in COVID-19. Overall study: COVID-19 samples, acute and convalescent, were from the United States, Italy and Spain. PBMCs, B-cell-depleted T cells, or T cells were the source of the cDNA or gDNA that made up the material.

Authors' processing steps: Reference gene primer amplification gave nucleated cell count estimates. Assay: immunoSEQ multiplex PCR; the TCRdb copy retains only in-frame clones and omits some. The V and J calls and the clone size are those of that table, but D and trimming were determined from the DNA. The sample carries roughly 250,000 clones, around four fifths recorded once. Germline CDR1 reads LNHDA; CDR2 reads SQIVND (reference sequence). The length of the CDR3 is 15 residues. Trimming pared 5 bases from V and 0 bases from J, leaving 10 bases between. Sequencing used peripheral blood. This sequence joins TRBV19 and TRBJ2-2; D is unresolved. The sequence derives from an older woman with active or convalescent COVID-19. The CDR3 spells CASSVFSPNTGELFF. The CDR3 DNA follows: TGTGCCAGTAGTGTTTTTAGTCCGAACACCGGGGAGCTGTTTTTT. The variable domain in full, completed from reference TRBV19 and TRBJ2-2, reads DGGITQSPKYLFRKEGQNVTLSCEQNLNHDAMYWYRQDPGQGLRLIYYSQIVNDFQKGDIAEGYSVSREKKESFPLTVTSAQKNPTAFYLCASSVFSPNTGELFFGEGSRLTVL.